This TCR beta chain comes out of a study of blood T cell repertoires in COVID-19. The protocol was immunoSEQ multiplex PCR, while the TCRdb copy is restricted to in-frame clones and leaves out a portion. This sample has some 190,000 clones; 65% to 85% occur once, and the top ten carry approximately 3%. V shed 5 bases and J 5 bases; nucleotides not matched to a gene: 11. The CDR3 consists of 16 residues. Germline values: CDR1 SGHRS, CDR2 YFSETQ. The sequencing input was PBMCs or T cells enriched from blood (not recorded which). This TCR derives from a woman in her twenties or thirties who had recovered from COVID-19. This chain links TRBV5-1 with TRBJ2-1, with TRBD2 matching 9 bases. In DNA, the CDR3 is TGCGCCAGCAGTCAGGCCGTAGCGGGGGTAAACAATGAGCAGTTCTTC. Protein product: CASSQAVAGVNNEQFF.